The 2 T cell receptor beta chains below all came from one sample that was sequenced in a study of blood T cell repertoires in COVID-19. This table comes from immunoSEQ multiplex PCR, and its TCRdb copy is limited to in-frame clones, with some not included. In the table there are tens of thousands of clones, 70% to 75% of which are singletons. The sample taken for sequencing was peripheral blood. The receptor source for this set is an older woman with acute or convalescent COVID-19.

J is TRBJ1-3 and V is TRBV19, with D unclear. The V gene lost 4 bases and the J gene lost 0 bases, with 4 bases spanning the gap. The germline V gene has CDR1 LNHDA and CDR2 SQIVND (reference sequence). The CDR3 totals 13 residues. The CDR3 protein is CASSTYSGNTIYF. The CDR3 DNA follows: TGTGCCAGTAGTACTTACTCTGGAAACACCATATATTTT.

V usage is TRBV7-9 and J usage is TRBJ1-2; tentatively, D is TRBD1 (6 bases). CDR1 is SEHNR, CDR2 FQNEAQ, per germline (reference sequence). V lost 5 bases to trimming and J lost 4 bases, with 17 bases between them. The CDR3 has 15 residues. DNA of the CDR3: TGTGCCAGCAGCCCGTCAGGGGCGGCAACCTATGGCTACACCTTC. This codes for CASSPSGAATYGYTF.